One sample yielded the 11 T cell receptor beta chains listed below, sequenced in a study of regulatory T cells in long-lasting Graves disease. Arm-PCR of CDR3 regions and iRepertoire HTBI primers were used to build TCR beta libraries. One entry per CDR3 protein results from TCRdb running MiXCR on the multiplex PCR reads. Of 300,000 to 450,000 distinct CDR3 sequences in the sample, 15% to 19% were seen once. This sample's time point: newly diagnosed GD, antithyroid drugs for less than 3 months. The TCR library was prepared using RNA isolated from PBMCs. The starting material was peripheral blood mononuclear cells (PBMCs), obtained at new diagnosis, from a patient treated with antithyroid drugs. The receptors come from a female donor with Graves disease.

This clonotype was seen at least ten times. CDR3 loop: CSVGKGQGFDGYTF. The CDR3 nucleotides are TGCAGCGTCGGGAAAGGACAGGGGTTCGATGGCTACACCTTC. The J gene is TRBJ1-2, the V gene TRBV29-1; TRBD1 aligns across 9 bases. The CDR3 is 14 residues long. Germline CDR1 and CDR2: SQVTM and ANQGSEA. The junction had 11 bases not matched to a gene; V was cut back by 6 bases and J by 6 bases.

This clonotype occurred many times. This chain links TRBV5-1 with TRBJ2-3; 14 positions agree with TRBD2. The CDR3 runs 18 residues. The germline CDR1 and CDR2 sequences are SGHRS and YFSETQ. J was trimmed by 3 bases and V by 4 bases; bases with no gene match: 10. The CDR3 loop is CASSPTGTSGSQTDTQYF. The DNA of the CDR3 is TGCGCCAGCAGCCCCACCGGGACTAGCGGGAGTCAAACAGATACGCAGTATTTT.

This clonotype was counted many times. The chain is built from TRBV20-1 and TRBJ1-3, with 9 bases that match TRBD1. This CDR3 region has 20 residues. The J segment lost 7 bases and the V segment lost 3 bases, leaving 25 bases of the junction unmatched. Germline assignment: CDR1 DFQATT and CDR2 SNEGSKA (reference sequence). The CDR3 loop reads CSASGPGQGLDQGSWNTIYF. In DNA, the CDR3 is TGCAGTGCTAGCGGACCGGGACAGGGTTTGGATCAGGGGTCTTGGAACACCATATATTTT.

This clonotype has a count of ten or more. V usage is TRBV20-1 and J usage is TRBJ2-5; D is ambiguous. This CDR3 region has 14 residues. Trimming took off 3 bases at V and 1 base at J, with 12 bases between the two ends. Germline V gene data show CDR1 as DFQATT and CDR2 as SNEGSKA (reference sequence). CDR3: CSASEVKGQETQYF. CDR3 DNA: TGCAGTGCTAGTGAGGTGAAGGGCCAAGAGACCCAGTACTTC.

This clonotype was found a few times. This chain links TRBV9 with TRBJ2-1; 8 bases line up with TRBD2. The CDR3 has 18 amino acids. The germline CDR1 and CDR2 sequences are SGDLS and YYNGEE. Trimming took 3 bases from V and 5 from J; bases not matched to a gene: 16. DNA of the CDR3: TGTGCCAGCAGCGGGGGGGCGCCTAGCGGGCTAGACGACAATGAGCAGTTCTTC. It specifies CASSGGAPSGLDDNEQFF.

This rearrangement joins TRBV19 to TRBJ2-1; D not certain. V was trimmed by 2 bases and J by 0 bases, leaving 11 bases between them. From germline, CDR1 is LNHDA and CDR2 SQIVND (reference sequence). This CDR3 has 16 residues. The chain's CDR3 is CASSIYGSHSYNEQFF. DNA of the CDR3: TGTGCCAGTAGTATATACGGCAGTCACTCCTACAATGAGCAGTTCTTC.

There are a few counts of this clonotype. This clone may be a read error of a much larger clone one base away. As the CDR3 is not closed by the conserved phenylalanine or tryptophan, this likely results from a read error. V usage is TRBV28 and J usage is TRBJ1-5; D not certain. Germline V gene data show CDR1 as MDHEN and CDR2 as SYDVKM. The CDR3 is 16 residues long. Between the trimmed V and J ends, which lost 4 bases and 5 bases, there was a span of 18 bases. CDR3 residues: CASSSPIGPRDQPQHL. In DNA form, the CDR3 reads TGTGCCAGCAGTTCCCCGATCGGGCCAAGGGATCAGCCCCAGCATCTT.

The table lists this clonotype with many counts. The chain joins TRBV27 to TRBJ1-2; 8 nucleotides align to TRBD1. The germline V gene has CDR1 MNHEY and CDR2 SMNVEV (reference sequence). The CDR3 spans 12 residues. Trimming at V came to 8 bases and at J to 7 bases, leaving 6 bases not matched to a gene. The CDR3 region has the DNA TGTGCCAGCTGGACAGGGACGGGTGGCTACACCTTC. Translated: CASWTGTGGYTF.

This clonotype was seen at least ten times. The chain combines TRBV24-1 with TRBJ2-1; TRBD2 agrees at 10 bases. Germline trimming cut 1 base from V and 6 bases from J; bases unmatched to any gene: 8. CDR1 and CDR2 (germline): KGHDR, SFDVKD. The CDR3 runs to 17 residues. The DNA for the CDR3 is TGTGCCACCAGTGATTTCGGGACTAGCGCCCGGTCCAATGAGCAGTTCTTC. Translated, it gives CATSDFGTSARSNEQFF.

There are many counts of this clonotype. The rearrangement links TRBV20-1 to TRBJ1-1, with D uncertain. The ends were cut back, 3 bases at V and 0 bases at J, with 14 bases in the middle. The CDR3 spans 15 residues. Germline V gene lookup returns CDR1 DFQATT and CDR2 SNEGSKA (reference sequence). CDR3 protein: CSASDVDGLNTEAFF. CDR3 coding DNA: TGCAGTGCTAGCGACGTCGACGGACTGAACACTGAAGCTTTCTTT.

This clonotype was seen many times. The chain combines TRBV11-1 with TRBJ2-1; possible D gene TRBD1, 5 bases. Germline loops: CDR1 SGHAT, CDR2 FQDESV (reference sequence). CDR3 length: 14 residues. Trimming shortened V by 5 bases and J by 4 bases, and 12 bases separated the two germline ends. CDR3 sequence reads: CASSPPGLYNEQFF. The CDR3 coding sequence is TGTGCCAGCAGCCCCCCAGGGCTTTACAATGAGCAGTTCTTC.